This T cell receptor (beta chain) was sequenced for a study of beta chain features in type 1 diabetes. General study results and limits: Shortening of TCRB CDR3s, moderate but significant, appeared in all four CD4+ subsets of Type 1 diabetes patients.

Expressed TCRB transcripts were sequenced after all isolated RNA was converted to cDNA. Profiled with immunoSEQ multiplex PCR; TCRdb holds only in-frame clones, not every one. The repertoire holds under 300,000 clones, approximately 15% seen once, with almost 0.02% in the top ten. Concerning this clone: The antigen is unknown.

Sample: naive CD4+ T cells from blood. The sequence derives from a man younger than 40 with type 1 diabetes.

The CDR3 DNA sequence: TGTGCCAGCAGCAAAGCCAACGATAGCGGGAGCATAGGAAACATTCAGTACTTC. Its protein is CASSKANDSGSIGNIQYF. The gene calls are TRBV21-1 and TRBJ2-4; the D call TRBD2 from the table was never checked on the DNA. TRBV21-1 is a documented pseudogene. This CDR3 is built from 18 residues.